Shown below are 26 T cell receptor beta chains from a single sample sequenced in a study of T cells in women clearing cervical HPV infection (dated by TCRdb to between 2017 and 2018). The library was made by the immunoSEQ multiplex PCR assay. TCRdb re-hosts the immuneACCESS table, in-frame sequences only. Its copies lack some clones; in the studies checked, an unresolved V gene accounts for under half of them, and the cause for the rest is not known. The sample table on file contains approximately 17,000 clones. The ten largest make up about 10% of the sample. The sequenced sample was blood buffy coat. These receptor sequences come from a woman between 18 and 70 years old with a cervical HPV16 infection that either progressed to CIN3+ or cleared (not recorded which).

The covered CDR3 bases are TGTGCCAGCAGTGAACTTCGACAGGGGTTGAACACTGAA. It is translated as CASSELRQGLNTE. The whole CDR3 sequence reads CASSELRQGLNTEAFF. This chain uses TRBV25-1 with TRBJ1-1; 8 positions agree with TRBD1. The read is 3 residues too short to cover the CDR3 end, so that end is filled in from the germline J gene. J was trimmed by 0 bases and V by 2 bases; bases with no gene match: 5. The CDR3 totals 16 residues. Germline V gene sequence: CDR1 MGHDK, CDR2 SYGVNS.

Worth noting for this clone: The read ends 3 residues before the CDR3 terminus; that terminus is restored from the germline J gene. The rearrangement uses TRBV10-3 and TRBJ2-1; 8 bases match TRBD1. The CDR3 totals 12 residues. CDR1 is ENHRY, CDR2 SYGVKD, per germline. V was clipped by 4 bases and J by 9 bases; unmatched bases: 2. The CDR3 here is CAISVGQGEQFF. Incomplete CDR3 DNA: TGTGCCATCAGTGTAGGACAGGGTGAG.

This clone is deemed medium-sized by its frequency. The read ends 3 residues before the CDR3 terminus; that terminus is restored from the germline J gene. V is TRBV2 and J is TRBJ2-2; D remains ambiguous. Trimming stripped 2 bases from V and 7 bases from J, with 8 bases between. The CDR3 spans 13 residues. CDR1 is SNHLY and CDR2 is FYNNEI in the germline V gene. CDR3 residues: CASSENSLGELFF. The DNA read from the CDR3 is TGTGCCAGCAGTGAAAACAGCCTCGGGGAG.

Comment on this clone: The CDR3 end falls 3 residues outside the read, so it is completed with the germline J gene. The chain employs TRBV7-3 and TRBJ2-1, with 7 bases aligning to TRBD2. CDR1 is SGHTA, CDR2 FQGTGA, per germline. The CDR3 is 16 residues long. Trimming took 4 bases from V and 5 from J; bases not matched to a gene: 11. The CDR3 is CASSWGGNYPDNEQFF. The sequenced part of the CDR3 DNA is TGTGCCAGCAGCTGGGGGGGGAATTACCCCGACAATGAG.

As concerns this clone: Sequencing ends 3 residues short of the CDR3 end; the germline J gene provides the rest. V gene TRBV20-1 combines with J gene TRBJ2-5; TRBD2 agrees at 9 bases. The CDR3 extends over 15 amino acids. The V segment lost 3 bases and the J segment 0 bases; nucleotides outside the gene matches: 5. Germline CDR1 DFQATT, CDR2 SNEGSKA (reference sequence). CDR3 sequence: CSARPGLAYQETQYF. The CDR3 DNA, read in part, is TGCAGTGCTAGGCCGGGACTAGCTTACCAAGAGACC.

This chain's CDR3 is CASSSGLEETQYF. The CDR3 DNA, read in part, is TGCGCCAGCAGCTCGGGACTAGAGGAGACC. The chain combines TRBV5-1 with TRBJ2-5; 8 nucleotides agree with TRBD2. Coverage ceases 3 residues before the CDR3 finishes, and the germline J gene fills in the end. CDR3 length equals 13 residues. Looked up from germline, CDR1 is SGHRS and CDR2 is YFSETQ. V was pared by 3 bases and J by 5 bases, with 3 bases of the junction left unmatched. Looking up the rest from reference TRBV5-1 and TRBJ2-5 gives the full variable domain: KAGVTQTPRYLIKTRGQQVTLSCSPISGHRSVSWYQQTPGQGLQFLFEYFSETQRNKGNFPGRFSGRQFSNSRSEMNVSTLELGDSALYLCASSSGLEETQYFGPGTRLLVL.

About this clone: The read terminates 3 residues ahead of where the CDR3 ends, so the germline J gene completes it. This rearrangement joins TRBV6-1 to TRBJ2-7; TRBD1 agrees at 7 bases. CDR3 length: 14 amino acids. CDR1 MNHNS and CDR2 SASEGT come from the germline V gene. After removal of 3 bases from V and 3 bases from J, the junction contained 5 bases not matched to a gene. The CDR3 sequence: CASSEGQLLYEQYF. The CDR3 bases that were read are TGTGCCAGCAGTGAGGGACAGCTTCTCTACGAG.

As concerns this clone: The read gets to within 3 residues of the CDR3 end, and the germline J gene fills in the rest. The J gene is TRBJ1-1, the V gene TRBV30; D gene ambiguous. The CDR3 is 13 residues long. Per the germline V gene, CDR1 is GTSNPN and CDR2 is SVGIG (reference sequence). Between the trimmed V and J ends, which lost 0 bases and 1 base, there was a span of 6 bases. CDR3 loop: CAWSVPENTEAFF. The sequenced part of the CDR3 DNA is TGTGCCTGGAGTGTACCAGAGAACACTGAA.

About this clone itself: Coverage ceases 3 residues before the CDR3 finishes, and the germline J gene fills in the end. The chain employs TRBV7-3 and TRBJ2-1; D is unclear. The CDR3 spans 13 residues. Per the germline V gene, CDR1 is SGHTA and CDR2 is FQGTGA. The V gene lost 6 bases and the J gene lost 6 bases, with 12 bases spanning the gap. The CDR3 sequence: CASRLPKGNEQFF. The CDR3 bases that were read are TGTGCCAGCAGGCTTCCGAAGGGCAATGAG.

Comment on this clone: The CDR3 is cut off 3 residues early in the read; its end comes from the germline J gene. The rearrangement uses TRBV9 and TRBJ1-6, with 8 bases lining up with TRBD1. The CDR3 length is 17 residues. J was trimmed by 7 bases and V by 0 bases; bases with no gene match: 9. Germline V gene data show CDR1 as SGDLS and CDR2 as YYNGEE. CDR3: CASSVGIIGDRNSPLHF. The covered CDR3 bases are TGTGCCAGCAGCGTAGGAATTATAGGGGACAGGAATTCACCC.

Note on this clone: Coverage ceases 3 residues before the CDR3 finishes, and the germline J gene fills in the end. V usage is TRBV6-2 or TRBV6-3 and J usage is TRBJ2-7; 8 bases map to TRBD1. This CDR3 region has 14 residues. Germline V CDR1 and CDR2: MNHEY, SVGEGT. The ends lost 6 bases at V and 0 bases at J; junction bases unmatched: 4. Partial CDR3 DNA: TGTGCCAGCAGAGGGACAGGAAGCTCCTACGAG. Translated, it gives CASRGTGSSYE. The full CDR3 protein reads CASRGTGSSYEQYF.

This clone registers medium-sized (0.01 to 0.1%) by frequency. The read ends 3 residues shy of where the CDR3 ends; the end is completed using the germline J gene. J is TRBJ1-1 and V is TRBV5-1; no definite D call. The CDR3 has 14 residues. Trimming took off 5 bases at V and 0 bases at J, with 11 bases between the two ends. CDR1 is SGHRS and CDR2 is YFSETQ in the germline V gene. The part of the CDR3 DNA that was read is TGCGCCAGCAGTAAGACAAGTATGAACACTGAA. This codes for CASSKTSMNTE. The whole CDR3 protein is CASSKTSMNTEAFF.

As for this clone: The read ends 3 residues early relative to the CDR3; the germline J gene fills the gap. The rearrangement links TRBV30 to TRBJ2-3; D is ambiguous. The V end was cut by 1 base, the J end by 0 bases, with 5 bases between. There are 13 residues in the CDR3. Per germline, CDR1 GTSNPN and CDR2 SVGIG (reference sequence). Incomplete CDR3 DNA: TGTGCCTGGAGTGCGCGTAGCACAGATACG. It translates to CAWSARSTDT. Given in full, the CDR3 is CAWSARSTDTQYF.

A word on this clone: The read ends 3 residues before the CDR3 terminus; that terminus is restored from the germline J gene. This sample also contains other DNA sequences that code for the same CDR3. V and J are TRBV5-4 and TRBJ2-7; 12 bases align to TRBD2. This CDR3 region has 16 residues. V trimming: 4 bases; J trimming: 4 bases; junction bases outside the gene matches: 9. The germline CDR1 and CDR2 sequences are SGHNT and YYREEE (reference sequence). This chain's CDR3 is CASSVGLAGVSYEQYF. The sequenced CDR3 bases are TGTGCCAGCAGCGTGGGACTAGCGGGTGTCTCTTACGAG. Looking up the rest from reference TRBV5-4 and TRBJ2-7 gives the full variable domain: ETGVTQSPTHLIKTRGQQVTLRCSSQSGHNTVSWYQQALGQGPQFIFQYYREEENGRGNFPPRFSGLQFPNYSSELNVNALELDDSALYLCASSVGLAGVSYEQYFGPGTRLTVT.

On this clone: The observed sequence ends 3 residues before the CDR3 terminus, with the missing tail filled in from the germline J gene. The chain recombines TRBV7-6 with TRBJ2-2, with TRBD2 matching over 10 bases. Germline-derived CDR1 and CDR2 are SGHVS and FNYEAQ. The CDR3 extends over 15 amino acids. Trimming at V came to 5 bases and at J to 5 bases, leaving 5 bases not matched to a gene. The sequenced CDR3 bases are TGTGCCAGCAGCGAACTAGCGGGGATTACCGGGGAG. Its translation: CASSELAGITGE. From start to end, the CDR3 is CASSELAGITGELFF.

The part of the CDR3 DNA that was read is TGTGCCAGCAGCTTAACCCCGGGACTAGCGAACACCGGGGAG. Its protein is CASSLTPGLANTGE. The whole CDR3 sequence is CASSLTPGLANTGELFF. The chain uses TRBV7-3 and TRBJ2-2, with 8 nucleotides matching TRBD2. The CDR3 end falls 3 residues outside the read, so it is completed with the germline J gene. In germline, CDR1 is SGHTA, CDR2 FQGTGA. V shed 0 bases, J shed 0 bases, and the junction held 3 bases outside the gene matches. This CDR3 spans 17 amino acids.

Comments on this clone: The sequenced fragment ends 3 residues before the CDR3 boundary, so the rest is inferred from the germline J gene. The rearrangement uses TRBV27 and TRBJ2-3; weak D call: TRBD2 (5 bases). The CDR3 spans 14 residues. V lost 6 bases to trimming and J lost 0 bases, with 10 bases between them. The V gene's germline CDR1 is MNHEY and CDR2 SMNVEV (reference sequence). This CDR3 reads CASRDGLSTDTQYF. The part of the CDR3 DNA that was read is TGTGCCAGCAGGGACGGACTCAGCACAGATACG.

Note on this clone: The sequenced fragment ends 3 residues before the CDR3 boundary, so the rest is inferred from the germline J gene. The rearrangement joins TRBV14 to TRBJ2-3; D is possibly TRBD1 (6 bases). The CDR3 is made up of 16 amino acids. Germline CDR1 SGHDN, CDR2 FVKESK. V was shortened by 4 bases and J by 3 bases, with 17 bases between the two germline ends. The CDR3 region is CASSRVRGHLTDTQYF. Incomplete CDR3 DNA: TGTGCCAGCAGCCGCGTCAGGGGCCACCTTACAGATACG.

Details on this clone: The sequenced fragment ends 3 residues before the CDR3 boundary, so the rest is inferred from the germline J gene. This sequence joins TRBV5-1 and TRBJ1-1; D might be TRBD1 (5 bases). V was pared by 0 bases and J by 6 bases, with 15 bases between. CDR1 is SGHRS, CDR2 YFSETQ, per germline. The CDR3 contains 15 residues. CDR3: CASSLVLDGGAEAFF. CDR3 DNA (partial): TGCGCCAGCAGCTTGGTACTAGACGGGGGTGCTGAA.

Considering frequency, this clone is medium-sized. The sequenced fragment ends 3 residues before the CDR3 boundary, so the rest is inferred from the germline J gene. The V and J genes are TRBV30 and TRBJ2-3; a weak D match, TRBD1 (5 bases). This CDR3 has 15 amino acids. CDR1 and CDR2 from the germline V gene are GTSNPN and SVGIG (reference sequence). The ends were cut back, 5 bases at V and 2 bases at J, with 17 bases in the middle. The CDR3 sequence is CAWDHIGAVTDTQYF. The CDR3 DNA, read in part, is TGTGCCTGGGATCATATTGGGGCGGTCACAGATACG.

A remark on this clone: The CDR3 goes on 3 residues after the read ends, and that part is filled in from the germline J gene. This chain joins TRBV15 and TRBJ2-1, with 7 positions matching TRBD1. Trimming at V came to 1 base and at J to 8 bases, leaving 11 bases not matched to a gene. Germline CDR1 is LNHNV and CDR2 is YYDKDF (reference sequence). CDR3 length: 16 amino acids. The DNA read from the CDR3 is TGTGCCACCAGCAGAGTATCAGGGGGTGAGCTAGATGAG. It specifies CATSRVSGGELDE. The entire CDR3 protein is CATSRVSGGELDEQFF.

Regarding this clone: The CDR3 is cut off 3 residues early in the read; its end comes from the germline J gene. The gene calls are TRBV13 and TRBJ2-1, with 11 nucleotides matching TRBD2. CDR1 and CDR2 (germline): PRHDT, FYEKMQ (reference sequence). V trimming: 5 bases; J trimming: 8 bases; junction bases outside the gene matches: 8. The CDR3 totals 15 residues. The CDR3 loop reads CASSPIAGGPHEQFF. The part of the CDR3 DNA that was read is TGTGCCAGCAGCCCGATAGCGGGAGGGCCCCATGAG.

A remark on this clone: From the germline J gene comes the end of the CDR3, since the read stops 3 residues before it. J is TRBJ1-5 and V is TRBV11-2, with 7 bases matching TRBD1. The CDR3 covers 15 residues. Trimming cost V 1 base and J 5 bases; bases outside gene matches: 5. Germline V lookup: CDR1 SGHAT, CDR2 FQNNGV. CDR3 sequence reads: CASSLGDRNYQPQHF. The CDR3 bases that were read are TGTGCCAGCAGCTTAGGGGACAGAAACTATCAGCCC.

To note about this clone: From the germline J gene comes the end of the CDR3, since the read stops 3 residues before it. The chain carries TRBV5-1 and TRBJ1-5; 8 bases are a match to TRBD1. V was pared by 4 bases and J by 4 bases, with 7 bases of the junction left unmatched. This CDR3 comprises 15 residues. Germline V gene lookup returns CDR1 SGHRS and CDR2 YFSETQ. The CDR3 loop reads CASSQGTGENQPQHF. The sequenced CDR3 bases are TGCGCCAGCAGCCAAGGGACAGGCGAAAATCAGCCC.

About this clone itself: Sequencing ends 3 residues short of the CDR3 end; the germline J gene provides the rest. The chain combines TRBV5-1 with TRBJ2-1, with 9 bases matching TRBD2. The V and J ends lost 0 bases and 7 bases, in that order; junction bases with no gene match: 8. Germline V lookup: CDR1 SGHRS, CDR2 YFSETQ. The CDR3 is made up of 16 amino acids. The CDR3 sequence: CASSLGAGGPRNEQFF. The DNA read from the CDR3 is TGCGCCAGCAGCTTGGGGGCGGGAGGGCCCAGGAATGAG. The variable domain in full, with the rest retrieved from reference TRBV5-1 and TRBJ2-1, is KAGVTQTPRYLIKTRGQQVTLSCSPISGHRSVSWYQQTPGQGLQFLFEYFSETQRNKGNFPGRFSGRQFSNSRSEMNVSTLELGDSALYLCASSLGAGGPRNEQFFGPGTRLTVL.

Comments on this clone: Sequencing ends 3 residues short of the CDR3 end; the germline J gene provides the rest. The chain links TRBV29-1 to TRBJ1-1, with D possibly being TRBD1 (5 bases). The CDR3 is 10 amino acids. Deletions cut 4 bases from V and 7 bases from J, with 7 bases between. Germline assignment: CDR1 SQVTM and CDR2 ANQGSEA. The CDR3 reads CSVVDSEAFF. The part of the CDR3 DNA that was read is TGCAGCGTTGTAGACAGTGAA. Together with reference TRBV29-1 and TRBJ1-1, the CDR3 gives the full variable domain: SAVISQKPSRDICQRGTSLTIQCQVDSQVTMMFWYRQQPGQSLTLIATANQGSEATYESGFVIDKFPISRPNLTFSTLTVSNMSPEDSSIYLCSVVDSEAFFGQGTRLTVV.